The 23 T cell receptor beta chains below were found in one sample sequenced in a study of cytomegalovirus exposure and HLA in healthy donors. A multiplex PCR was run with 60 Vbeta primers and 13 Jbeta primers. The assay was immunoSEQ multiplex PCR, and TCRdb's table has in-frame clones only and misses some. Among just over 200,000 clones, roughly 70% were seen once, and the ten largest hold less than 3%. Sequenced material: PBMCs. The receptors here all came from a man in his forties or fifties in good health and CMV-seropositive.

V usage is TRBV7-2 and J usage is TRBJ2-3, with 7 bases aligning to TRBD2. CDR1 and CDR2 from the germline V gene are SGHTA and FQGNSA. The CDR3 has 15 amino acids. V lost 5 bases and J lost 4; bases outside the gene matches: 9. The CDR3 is CASSGGSGEPDTQYF. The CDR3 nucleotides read TGTGCCAGCAGCGGAGGAAGCGGGGAACCAGATACGCAGTATTTT.

CDR3 in DNA: TGTGCCAGCACCCCCCCGGCGGGAGTATATAGCAATCAGCCCCAGCATTTT. Translated, it gives CASTPPAGVYSNQPQHF. V is TRBV28 and J is TRBJ1-5, with D uncertain. The germline CDR1 and CDR2 sequences are MDHEN and SYDVKM. V dropped 7 bases and J dropped 0 bases, with 19 bases sitting between them. The CDR3 contains 17 residues.

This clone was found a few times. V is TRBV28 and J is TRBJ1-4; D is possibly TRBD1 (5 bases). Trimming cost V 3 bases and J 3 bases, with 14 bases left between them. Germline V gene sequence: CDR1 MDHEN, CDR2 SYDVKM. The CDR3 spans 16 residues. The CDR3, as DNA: TGTGCCAGCAGTTTGTTACCGGGACTTCCTAATGAAAAACTGTTTTTT. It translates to CASSLLPGLPNEKLFF. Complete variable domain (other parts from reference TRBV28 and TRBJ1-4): DVKVTQSSRYLVKRTGEKVFLECVQDMDHENMFWYRQDPGLGLRLIYFSYDVKMKEKGDIPEGYSVSREKKERFSLILESASTNQTSMYLCASSLLPGLPNEKLFFGSGTQLSVL.

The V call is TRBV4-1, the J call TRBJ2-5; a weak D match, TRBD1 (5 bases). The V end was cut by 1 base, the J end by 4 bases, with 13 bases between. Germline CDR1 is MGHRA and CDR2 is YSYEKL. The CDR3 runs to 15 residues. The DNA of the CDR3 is TGCGCCAGCAGCCAAGCAAGGCGACAGACAGAGACCCAGTACTTC. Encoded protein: CASSQARRQTETQYF.

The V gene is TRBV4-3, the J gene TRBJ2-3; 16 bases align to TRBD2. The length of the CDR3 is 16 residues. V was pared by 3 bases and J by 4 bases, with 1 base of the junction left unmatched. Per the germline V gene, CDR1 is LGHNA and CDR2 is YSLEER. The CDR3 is CASSHGTSGGADTQYF. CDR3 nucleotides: TGCGCCAGCAGCCACGGGACTAGCGGGGGGGCAGATACGCAGTATTTT.

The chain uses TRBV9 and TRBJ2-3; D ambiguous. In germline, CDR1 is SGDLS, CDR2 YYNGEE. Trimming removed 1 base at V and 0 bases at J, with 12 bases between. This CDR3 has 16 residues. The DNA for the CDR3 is TGTGCCAGCAGCGTACAGGTTACCCCTAGCACAGATACGCAGTATTTT. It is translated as CASSVQVTPSTDTQYF.

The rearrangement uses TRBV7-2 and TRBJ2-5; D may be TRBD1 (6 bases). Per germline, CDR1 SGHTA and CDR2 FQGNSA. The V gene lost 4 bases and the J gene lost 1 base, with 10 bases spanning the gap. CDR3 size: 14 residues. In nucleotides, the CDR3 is TGTGCCAGCAGCTCACACAGGGCCCAAGAGACCCAGTACTTC. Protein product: CASSSHRAQETQYF.

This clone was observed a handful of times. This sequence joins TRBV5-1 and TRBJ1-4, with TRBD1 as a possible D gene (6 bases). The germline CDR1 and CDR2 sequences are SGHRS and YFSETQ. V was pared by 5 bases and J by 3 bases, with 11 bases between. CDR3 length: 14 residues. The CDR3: CASRQGAANEKLFF. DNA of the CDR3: TGCGCCAGCAGACAGGGAGCGGCTAATGAAAAACTGTTTTTT.

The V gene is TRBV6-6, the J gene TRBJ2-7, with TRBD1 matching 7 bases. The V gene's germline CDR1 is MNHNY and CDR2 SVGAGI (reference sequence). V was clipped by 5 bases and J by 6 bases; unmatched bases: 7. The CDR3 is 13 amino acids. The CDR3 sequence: CASSPYSGGEQYF. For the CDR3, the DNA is TGTGCCAGCAGTCCATACTCAGGGGGCGAGCAGTACTTC.

As DNA, the CDR3 is TGTGCCAGCAGCCATACTAGCGAGCCCTACAATGAGCAGTTCTTC. Translated, it gives CASSHTSEPYNEQFF. The chain couples TRBV7-2 to TRBJ2-1, with 7 bases matching TRBD2. Germline lookup yields CDR1 SGHTA and CDR2 FQGNSA. Trimming took 5 bases from V and 2 from J; bases not matched to a gene: 6. The CDR3 totals 15 residues.

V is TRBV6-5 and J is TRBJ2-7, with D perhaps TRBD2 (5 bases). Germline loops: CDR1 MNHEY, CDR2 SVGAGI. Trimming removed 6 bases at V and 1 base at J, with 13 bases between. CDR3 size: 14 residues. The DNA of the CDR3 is TGTGCCAGCAGGTGGACGGGGTCATCCTACGAGCAGTACTTC. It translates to CASRWTGSSYEQYF.

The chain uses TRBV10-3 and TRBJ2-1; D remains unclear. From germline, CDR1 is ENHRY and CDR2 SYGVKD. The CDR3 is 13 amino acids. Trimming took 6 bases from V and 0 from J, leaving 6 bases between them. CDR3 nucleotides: TGTGCCATCAGGGTCAGCTCCTACAATGAGCAGTTCTTC. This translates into CAIRVSSYNEQFF.

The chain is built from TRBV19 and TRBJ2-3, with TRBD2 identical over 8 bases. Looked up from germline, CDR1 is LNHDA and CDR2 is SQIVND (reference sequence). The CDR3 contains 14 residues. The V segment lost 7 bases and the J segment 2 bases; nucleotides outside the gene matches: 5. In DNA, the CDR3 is TGTGCCAGTATGGAGCGGGGGATCACAGATACGCAGTATTTT. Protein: CASMERGITDTQYF.

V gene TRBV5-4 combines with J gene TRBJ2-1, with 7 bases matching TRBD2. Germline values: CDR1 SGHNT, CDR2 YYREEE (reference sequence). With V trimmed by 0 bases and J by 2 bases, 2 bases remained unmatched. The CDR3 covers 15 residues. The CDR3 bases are TGTGCCAGCAGCTTGGACCGGGGGGCCTACAATGAGCAGTTCTTC. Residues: CASSLDRGAYNEQFF.

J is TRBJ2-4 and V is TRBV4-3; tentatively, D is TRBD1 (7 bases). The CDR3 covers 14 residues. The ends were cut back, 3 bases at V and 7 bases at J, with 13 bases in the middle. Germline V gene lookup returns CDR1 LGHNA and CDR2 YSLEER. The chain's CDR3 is CASSQGAGGNIQYF. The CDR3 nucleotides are TGCGCCAGCAGCCAGGGGGCAGGGGGGAACATTCAGTACTTC.

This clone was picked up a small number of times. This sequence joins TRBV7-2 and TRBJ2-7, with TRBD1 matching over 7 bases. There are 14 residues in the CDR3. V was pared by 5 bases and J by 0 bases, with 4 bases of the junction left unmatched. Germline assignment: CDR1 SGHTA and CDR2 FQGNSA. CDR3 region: CASSNRDSSYEQYF. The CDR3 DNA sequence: TGTGCCAGCAGCAACCGGGACAGCTCCTACGAGCAGTACTTC.

The CDR3 bases are TGTGCCAGCAGTTTAGGTAGCAGGGTAGACTATGGCTACACCTTC. This encodes CASSLGSRVDYGYTF. The chain joins TRBV28 to TRBJ1-2; a weak D match, TRBD1 (5 bases). The CDR3 loop spans 15 amino acids. Per germline, CDR1 MDHEN and CDR2 SYDVKM. Trimming pared 2 bases from V and 3 bases from J, leaving 13 bases between.

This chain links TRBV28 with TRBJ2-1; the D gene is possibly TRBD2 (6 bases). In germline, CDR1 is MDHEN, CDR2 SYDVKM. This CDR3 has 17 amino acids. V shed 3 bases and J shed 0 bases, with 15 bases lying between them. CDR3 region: CASSFYTGTGSYNEQFF. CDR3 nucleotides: TGTGCCAGCAGTTTCTATACCGGGACTGGCTCCTACAATGAGCAGTTCTTC.

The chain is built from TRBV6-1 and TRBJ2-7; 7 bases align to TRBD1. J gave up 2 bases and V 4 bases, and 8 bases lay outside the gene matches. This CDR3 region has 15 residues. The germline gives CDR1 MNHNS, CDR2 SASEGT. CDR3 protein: CASSVRTGLAYEQYF. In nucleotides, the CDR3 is TGTGCCAGCAGTGTTCGGACAGGACTCGCCTACGAGCAGTACTTC.

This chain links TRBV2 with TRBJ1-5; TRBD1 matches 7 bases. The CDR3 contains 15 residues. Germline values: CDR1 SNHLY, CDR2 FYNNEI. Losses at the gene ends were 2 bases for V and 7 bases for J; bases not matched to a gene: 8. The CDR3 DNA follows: TGTGCCAGCAGTGAAAGGGGGCTAGATGGGCAGCCCCAGCATTTT. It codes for CASSERGLDGQPQHF.

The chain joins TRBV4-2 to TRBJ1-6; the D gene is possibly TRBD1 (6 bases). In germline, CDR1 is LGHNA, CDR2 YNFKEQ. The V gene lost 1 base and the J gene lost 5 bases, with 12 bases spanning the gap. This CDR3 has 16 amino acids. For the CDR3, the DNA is TGTGCCAGCAGCCAAGTAGGGAGGGGGGATAATTCACCCCTCCACTTT. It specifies CASSQVGRGDNSPLHF.

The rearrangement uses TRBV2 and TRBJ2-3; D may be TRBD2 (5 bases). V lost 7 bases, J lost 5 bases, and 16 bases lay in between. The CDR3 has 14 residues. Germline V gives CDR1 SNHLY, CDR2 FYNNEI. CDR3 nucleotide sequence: TGTGCCAGCACCGCCCGGGTTGCGGGAGATACGCAGTATTTT. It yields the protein CASTARVAGDTQYF. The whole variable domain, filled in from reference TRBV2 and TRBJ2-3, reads EPEVTQTPSHQVTQMGQEVILRCVPISNHLYFYWYRQILGQKVEFLVSFYNNEISEKSEIFDDQFSVERPDGSNFTLKIRSTKLEDSAMYFCASTARVAGDTQYFGPGTRLTVL.

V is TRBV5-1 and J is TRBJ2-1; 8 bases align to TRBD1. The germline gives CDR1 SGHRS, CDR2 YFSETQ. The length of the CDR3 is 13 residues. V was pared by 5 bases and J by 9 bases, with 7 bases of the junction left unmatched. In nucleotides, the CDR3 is TGCGCCAGCAGTTTCGGACAGGGCAGTGAGCAGTTCTTC. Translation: CASSFGQGSEQFF.